This T cell receptor (beta chain) was profiled in a study of blood T cell repertoires in COVID-19. For the study at large: The origin of the acute and convalescent COVID-19 samples was the United States, Italy and Spain. In each case, the material was cDNA or gDNA derived from T cells, B-cell-depleted T cells, or PBMCs.

Per the original methods: For nucleated cells, counts were estimated from reference gene primer amplification. Produced via immunoSEQ multiplex PCR; TCRdb's table is partial and in-frame only. That table gives V, J and clone size, and the DNA gave D and trimming. This table holds around 250,000 clones, around 90% found once. This study enrolled people aged about 18 to 95 from 20 to 25 US geographic areas. This clone was found a few times. After removal of 5 bases from V and 5 bases from J, the junction contained 6 bases not matched to a gene. Per germline, CDR1 MDHEN and CDR2 SYDVKM. This CDR3 is built from 15 residues.

This chain links TRBV28 with TRBJ2-5; 12 bases map to TRBD2. Sequencing used PBMCs or T cells enriched from blood (not recorded which). The receptor's source is a man in his forties who had been exposed to COVID-19. CDR3 amino acids: CASSPLAGGGETQYF. The CDR3 DNA is TGTGCCAGCAGTCCACTAGCGGGAGGAGGGGAGACCCAGTACTTC.